A selection of T cell receptor beta chains follows, all from one sample in a study of T cell changes during pregnancy in multiple sclerosis. Measured with immunoSEQ multiplex PCR; TCRdb has only the in-frame clones, and not every one. Of 65,000 to 80,000 clones listed, around 94% were seen once; the top ten hold around 0.2%. This specimen consisted of CD4+ T cells from peripheral blood mononuclear cells, obtained before pregnancy. These receptors were obtained from a female donor with multiple sclerosis, enrolled in a pregnancy study. CDR3s include the opening cysteine and the closing phenylalanine or tryptophan. Each record gives: CDR3 protein, CDR3 DNA, J gene, V gene, clone size, D gene. D genes are given only for firm matches. Rows may omit the clone size; those that give it use once, few, many or a size class.

cdr3_aa: CASSLGPSFSSEQYF
cdr3_nt: TGTGCCAGCAGCTTAGGACCCTCATTCTCTAGCGAGCAGTACTTC
j_call: TRBJ2-7
v_call: TRBV7-2
clone_size: NA
d_call: NA

cdr3_aa: CASRGQTETGKGADTQYF
cdr3_nt: TGTGCCAGCAGAGGGCAGACAGAGACAGGGAAGGGGGCAGATACGCAGTATTTT
j_call: TRBJ2-3
v_call: TRBV28
clone_size: NA
d_call: TRBD1

cdr3_aa: CASSLSQGITEAFF
cdr3_nt: TGTGCCAGCAGCTTAAGTCAGGGGATCACTGAAGCTTTCTTT
j_call: TRBJ1-1
v_call: TRBV7-9
clone_size: NA
d_call: NA

cdr3_aa: CASSLPRKVGQGGYEQYF
cdr3_nt: TGTGCCAGCAGCTTGCCCAGAAAGGTGGGGCAGGGGGGCTACGAGCAGTACTTC
j_call: TRBJ2-7
v_call: TRBV5-8
clone_size: NA
d_call: NA

cdr3_aa: CASSLTGQPTDTQYF
cdr3_nt: TGTGCCAGCAGCTTAACGGGACAGCCCACAGATACGCAGTATTTT
j_call: TRBJ2-3
v_call: TRBV7-3
clone_size: NA
d_call: TRBD1

cdr3_aa: CAIAAGASTDTQYF
cdr3_nt: TGTGCCATCGCTGCGGGGGCAAGCACAGATACGCAGTATTTT
j_call: TRBJ2-3
v_call: TRBV10-3
clone_size: NA
d_call: NA

cdr3_aa: CASSFGGQGGYGYTF
cdr3_nt: TGTGCCAGCAGTTTCGGGGGACAGGGGGGATATGGCTACACCTTC
j_call: TRBJ1-2
v_call: TRBV28
clone_size: NA
d_call: TRBD1

cdr3_aa: CASSLDQLGFGSNEKLFF
cdr3_nt: TGTGCCAGCAGCTTAGATCAACTGGGCTTTGGGTCTAATGAAAAACTGTTTTTT
j_call: TRBJ1-4
v_call: TRBV11-2
clone_size: NA
d_call: NA

cdr3_aa: CASSSDRGMRTQPQHF
cdr3_nt: TGTGCCAGCAGTTCGGACAGGGGGATGCGGACTCAGCCCCAGCATTTT
j_call: TRBJ1-5
v_call: TRBV6-6
clone_size: once
d_call: TRBD1

cdr3_aa: CASKVTGGAGYGYTF
cdr3_nt: TGTGCCAGCAAGGTCACAGGGGGCGCAGGCTATGGCTACACCTTC
j_call: TRBJ1-2
v_call: TRBV2
clone_size: NA
d_call: TRBD1

cdr3_aa: CASSQKLAASTDTQYF
cdr3_nt: TGCGCCAGCAGCCAAAAACTAGCGGCTAGCACAGATACGCAGTATTTT
j_call: TRBJ2-3
v_call: TRBV4-1
clone_size: NA
d_call: TRBD2

cdr3_aa: CASSPPVGQGAGEQYF
cdr3_nt: TGTGCCAGTAGTCCCCCGGTTGGACAGGGGGCGGGAGAGCAGTACTTC
j_call: TRBJ2-7
v_call: TRBV19
clone_size: NA
d_call: TRBD1

cdr3_aa: CASSPPAGGATYNEQFF
cdr3_nt: TGCGCCAGCAGCCCCCCCGCCGGGGGGGCGACCTACAATGAGCAGTTCTTC
j_call: TRBJ2-1
v_call: TRBV4-1
clone_size: NA
d_call: TRBD2

cdr3_aa: CASSLRVGYTF
cdr3_nt: TGTGCCAGCTCACTCAGGGTCGGCTACACCTTC
j_call: TRBJ1-2
v_call: TRBV2
clone_size: NA
d_call: NA

cdr3_aa: CASSPWDSDSYEQYF
cdr3_nt: TGTGCCAGCAGCCCATGGGACTCCGACTCCTACGAGCAGTACTTC
j_call: TRBJ2-7
v_call: TRBV9
clone_size: NA
d_call: NA

cdr3_aa: CASSLDTVPYEQYF
cdr3_nt: TGTGCCAGCAGCTTAGATACGGTACCCTACGAGCAGTACTTC
j_call: TRBJ2-7
v_call: TRBV7-9
clone_size: once
d_call: NA

cdr3_aa: CASSEARPGLIYNEQFF
cdr3_nt: TGTGCCAGCAGTGAAGCGAGGCCGGGACTAATCTACAATGAGCAGTTCTTC
j_call: TRBJ2-1
v_call: TRBV2
clone_size: NA
d_call: TRBD2

cdr3_aa: CASSLGGQRYEQYF
cdr3_nt: TGTGCCAGCAGCTTAGGGGGACAACGCTACGAGCAGTACTTC
j_call: TRBJ2-7
v_call: TRBV7-9
clone_size: NA
d_call: NA

cdr3_aa: CASSSPGLAGWEQYF
cdr3_nt: TGTGCCAGCAGCTCCCCGGGACTAGCGGGATGGGAGCAGTACTTC
j_call: TRBJ2-7
v_call: TRBV7-2
clone_size: NA
d_call: TRBD2

cdr3_aa: CASSPRTGGNYGYTF
cdr3_nt: TGTGCCAGCTCACCACGGACAGGGGGCAACTATGGCTACACCTTC
j_call: TRBJ1-2
v_call: TRBV18
clone_size: NA
d_call: TRBD1

cdr3_aa: CASSRGGNTIYF
cdr3_nt: TGTGCCAGCAGCCGGGGGGGAAACACCATATATTTT
j_call: TRBJ1-3
v_call: TRBV7-2
clone_size: NA
d_call: NA

cdr3_aa: CAWSGTIGDTQYF
cdr3_nt: TGTGCCTGGTCCGGGACAATTGGAGATACGCAGTATTTT
j_call: TRBJ2-3
v_call: TRBV30
clone_size: once
d_call: NA

cdr3_aa: CASSEPGQGSEQFF
cdr3_nt: TGTGCCAGCAGCGAGCCGGGACAGGGGTCCGAGCAGTTCTTC
j_call: TRBJ2-1
v_call: TRBV7-3
clone_size: NA
d_call: TRBD1

cdr3_aa: CASSASGTGTYEQYF
cdr3_nt: TGTGCCAGCAGTGCTTCCGGGACAGGGACCTACGAGCAGTACTTC
j_call: TRBJ2-7
v_call: TRBV6-1
clone_size: NA
d_call: TRBD1

cdr3_aa: CASRDRAGTVNEKLFF
cdr3_nt: TGTGCCAGCAGAGATAGGGCCGGGACAGTTAATGAAAAACTGTTTTTT
j_call: TRBJ1-4
v_call: TRBV2
clone_size: NA
d_call: TRBD1

cdr3_aa: CASNSRGRGYTF
cdr3_nt: TGTGCCAGCAACTCCAGGGGCCGCGGCTACACCTTC
j_call: TRBJ1-2
v_call: TRBV2
clone_size: NA
d_call: NA

cdr3_aa: CASSLFSRSGHASYNEQFF
cdr3_nt: TGCGCCAGCAGCTTATTTTCGAGGTCGGGACACGCATCCTACAATGAGCAGTTCTTC
j_call: TRBJ2-1
v_call: TRBV5-1
clone_size: NA
d_call: NA

cdr3_aa: CASSSRGTDTQYF
cdr3_nt: TGTGCCAGCAGCTCCAGGGGAACAGATACGCAGTATTTT
j_call: TRBJ2-3
v_call: TRBV28
clone_size: NA
d_call: NA

cdr3_aa: CASSVGQGFKIF
cdr3_nt: TGTGCCAGCAGTGTGGGACAGGGCTTTAAGATCTTC
j_call: TRBJ2-1
v_call: TRBV28
clone_size: NA
d_call: TRBD1

cdr3_aa: CASTGQGGSPLHF
cdr3_nt: TGTGCCAGCACCGGACAGGGAGGATCACCCCTCCACTTT
j_call: TRBJ1-6
v_call: TRBV19
clone_size: few
d_call: TRBD1

cdr3_aa: CAWATSGVTDTQYF
cdr3_nt: TGTGCCTGGGCGACTAGCGGGGTCACAGATACGCAGTATTTT
j_call: TRBJ2-3
v_call: TRBV30
clone_size: NA
d_call: TRBD2

cdr3_aa: CATSRDSSGQGYNEQFF
cdr3_nt: TGTGCCACCAGCAGAGATAGCTCGGGACAGGGTTACAATGAGCAGTTCTTC
j_call: TRBJ2-1
v_call: TRBV15
clone_size: NA
d_call: TRBD1

cdr3_aa: CASSLTGGHGNTIYF
cdr3_nt: TGTGCCAGCAGCTTAACCGGAGGGCATGGAAACACCATATATTTT
j_call: TRBJ1-3
v_call: TRBV7-3
clone_size: NA
d_call: NA

cdr3_aa: CASRPAGRNTIYF
cdr3_nt: TGTGCCAGCAGACCGGCAGGGCGAAACACCATATATTTT
j_call: TRBJ1-3
v_call: TRBV14
clone_size: NA
d_call: NA

cdr3_aa: CASTGDSYEQYF
cdr3_nt: TGTGCCAGCACGGGTGACTCCTACGAGCAGTACTTC
j_call: TRBJ2-7
v_call: TRBV2
clone_size: NA
d_call: NA

cdr3_aa: CAAGQGLNQPQHF
cdr3_nt: TGTGCCGCAGGTCAGGGCCTCAATCAGCCCCAGCATTTT
j_call: TRBJ1-5
v_call: TRBV7-8
clone_size: NA
d_call: NA

cdr3_aa: CASSSTGRGNEKLFF
cdr3_nt: TGTGCCAGCAGCTCAACAGGGCGGGGGAATGAAAAACTGTTTTTT
j_call: TRBJ1-4
v_call: TRBV7-9
clone_size: NA
d_call: NA

cdr3_aa: CASKVGVIAGGNNEQFF
cdr3_nt: TGTGCCAGCAAAGTTGGGGTTATAGCGGGGGGGAACAATGAGCAGTTCTTC
j_call: TRBJ2-1
v_call: TRBV19
clone_size: NA
d_call: TRBD2

cdr3_aa: CASSGDISYGYTF
cdr3_nt: TGTGCCAGCAGCGGGGACATCTCTTATGGCTACACCTTC
j_call: TRBJ1-2
v_call: TRBV7-8
clone_size: NA
d_call: NA

cdr3_aa: CAWSVGGQDTQYF
cdr3_nt: TGTGCCTGGAGTGTAGGGGGCCAAGATACGCAGTATTTT
j_call: TRBJ2-3
v_call: TRBV30
clone_size: NA
d_call: TRBD1

cdr3_aa: CASSYAGDTQYF
cdr3_nt: TGTGCCAGCAGTTACGCGGGAGATACGCAGTATTTT
j_call: TRBJ2-3
v_call: TRBV6-6
clone_size: NA
d_call: NA

cdr3_aa: CASSLNPLTGWGRADTQYF
cdr3_nt: TGTGCCAGCAGTTTAAATCCCCTTACCGGATGGGGCCGCGCAGATACGCAGTATTTT
j_call: TRBJ2-3
v_call: TRBV27
clone_size: NA
d_call: NA

cdr3_aa: CASRPISGWTEAFF
cdr3_nt: TGTGCCAGCAGGCCCATCTCAGGGTGGACTGAAGCTTTCTTT
j_call: TRBJ1-1
v_call: TRBV6-5
clone_size: NA
d_call: NA

cdr3_aa: CASSPIPRTGGGNTQYF
cdr3_nt: TGTGCCAGCAGTCCTATCCCCCGGACCGGGGGAGGGAATACGCAGTATTTT
j_call: TRBJ2-3
v_call: TRBV28
clone_size: NA
d_call: TRBD2

cdr3_aa: CASSPLGQGALNTEAFF
cdr3_nt: TGTGCCAGCAGCCCCCTTGGACAGGGGGCCCTGAACACTGAAGCTTTCTTT
j_call: TRBJ1-1
v_call: TRBV5-5
clone_size: once
d_call: TRBD1

cdr3_aa: CASSSGRGQGQETQYF
cdr3_nt: TGTGCCAGCAGCTCAGGAAGGGGGCAGGGGCAAGAGACCCAGTACTTC
j_call: TRBJ2-5
v_call: TRBV7-8
clone_size: few
d_call: TRBD1

cdr3_aa: CASSPSGTGWNGYTF
cdr3_nt: TGTGCCAGCTCACCCTCCGGGACAGGGTGGAATGGCTACACCTTC
j_call: TRBJ1-2
v_call: TRBV18
clone_size: NA
d_call: TRBD1

cdr3_aa: CAWSPLLAGGHNEQFF
cdr3_nt: TGTGCCTGGAGTCCCCTACTAGCGGGGGGGCACAATGAGCAGTTCTTC
j_call: TRBJ2-1
v_call: TRBV30
clone_size: NA
d_call: TRBD2

cdr3_aa: CASSSPAAGELFF
cdr3_nt: TGTGCCAGCAGCTCCCCCGCGGCCGGGGAGCTGTTTTTT
j_call: TRBJ2-2
v_call: TRBV7-2
clone_size: NA
d_call: NA